The clone carrying this TCR beta chain was observed at least ten times. Its antigen remains unidentified. These data are taken from a study of T cell repertoires in cytomegalovirus infection. Via MiXCR, TCRdb re-called the reads, giving one row per CDR3 protein. The repertoire consists of 500,000 to 600,000 distinct CDR3 sequences, with 16% occurring once and the leading ten covering about 24%. The V gene lost 2 bases and the J gene lost 5 bases, with 15 bases spanning the gap. In germline, CDR1 is SGHTA, CDR2 FQGNSA. The CDR3 runs to 15 residues. The study's findings and limits: CMV-specific HLA-C-restricted TCR beta clonotypes dominated the ex vivo response.

The sample was CD8+ T cells from PBMCs. The chain employs TRBV7-2 and TRBJ2-5; D might be TRBD1 or TRBD2, each matching 5 bases. The sequence came from a human donor in good health (CMV status not recorded). Some clones in this sample may be carry-over from other donors' samples. The CDR3 sequence is CASSLTRGERETQYF. The DNA of the CDR3 is TGTGCCAGCAGCTTAACTAGGGGTGAAAGGGAGACCCAGTACTTC.